The sample holds a few counts of the clone carrying this T cell receptor (beta chain). The record originates from a study of identical twins. From germline, CDR1 is MNHEY and CDR2 SVGEGT. The ends lost 2 bases at V and 2 bases at J; junction bases unmatched: 12. This CDR3 spans 18 amino acids. TCRdb redid the calling of the 5' RACE reads with MiXCR, one entry per CDR3 protein. The sample gives roughly 490,000 distinct CDR3 sequences, roughly an eighth of which show up once; approximately 0.98% is in the top ten. These same records also appear under a second study, on yellow fever vaccine responses in identical twins.

V usage is TRBV6-2 or TRBV6-3 and J usage is TRBJ1-5; 7 bases agree with TRBD1. The receptor comes from a woman in her late teens or twenties in good health. Sequenced sample: CD4+ T cells sorted from blood. CDR3 nucleotide sequence: TGTGCCAGCAGTTACGTCTCGGGACAGCCATTCCGCAATCAGCCCCAGCATTTT. It is translated as CASSYVSGQPFRNQPQHF.